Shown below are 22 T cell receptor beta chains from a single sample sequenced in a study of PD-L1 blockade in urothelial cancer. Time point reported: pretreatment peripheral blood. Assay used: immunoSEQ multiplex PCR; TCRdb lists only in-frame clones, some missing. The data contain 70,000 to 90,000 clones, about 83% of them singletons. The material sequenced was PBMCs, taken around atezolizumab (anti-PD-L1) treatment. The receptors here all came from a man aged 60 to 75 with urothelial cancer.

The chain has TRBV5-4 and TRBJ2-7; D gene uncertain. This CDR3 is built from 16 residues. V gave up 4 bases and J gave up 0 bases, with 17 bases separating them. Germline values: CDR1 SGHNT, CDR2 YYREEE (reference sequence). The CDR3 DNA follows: TGTGCCAGCAGCCAATTTTACGTTTCTAGCTCCTACGAGCAGTACTTC. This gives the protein CASSQFYVSSSYEQYF.

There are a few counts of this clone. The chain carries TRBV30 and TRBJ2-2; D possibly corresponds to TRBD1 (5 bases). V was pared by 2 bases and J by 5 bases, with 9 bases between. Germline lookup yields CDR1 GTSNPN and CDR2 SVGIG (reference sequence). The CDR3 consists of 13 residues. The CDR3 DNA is TGTGCCTGGAGTTCAGGGCGAACCGGGGAGCTGTTTTTT. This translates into CAWSSGRTGELFF.

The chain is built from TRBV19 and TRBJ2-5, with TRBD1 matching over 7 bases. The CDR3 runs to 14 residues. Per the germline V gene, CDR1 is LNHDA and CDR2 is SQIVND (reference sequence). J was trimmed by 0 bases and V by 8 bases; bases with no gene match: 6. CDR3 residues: CASRDSLYQETQYF. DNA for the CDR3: TGTGCCAGTCGGGACAGCTTGTACCAAGAGACCCAGTACTTC.

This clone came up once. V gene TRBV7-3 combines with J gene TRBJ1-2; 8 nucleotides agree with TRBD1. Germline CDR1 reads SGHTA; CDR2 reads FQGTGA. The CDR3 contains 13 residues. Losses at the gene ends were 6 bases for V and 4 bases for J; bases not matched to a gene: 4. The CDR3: CASRSGGAYGYTF. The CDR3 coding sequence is TGTGCCAGCAGGTCAGGGGGCGCCTATGGCTACACCTTC.

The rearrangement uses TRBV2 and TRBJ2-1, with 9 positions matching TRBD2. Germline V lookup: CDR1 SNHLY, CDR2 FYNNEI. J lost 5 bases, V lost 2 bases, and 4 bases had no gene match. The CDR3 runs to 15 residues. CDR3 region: CASSELASGDNEQFF. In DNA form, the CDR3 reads TGTGCCAGCAGTGAATTGGCTAGCGGGGACAATGAGCAGTTCTTC. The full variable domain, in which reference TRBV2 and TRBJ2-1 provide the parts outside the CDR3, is EPEVTQTPSHQVTQMGQEVILRCVPISNHLYFYWYRQILGQKVEFLVSFYNNEISEKSEIFDDQFSVERPDGSNFTLKIRSTKLEDSAMYFCASSELASGDNEQFFGPGTRLTVL.

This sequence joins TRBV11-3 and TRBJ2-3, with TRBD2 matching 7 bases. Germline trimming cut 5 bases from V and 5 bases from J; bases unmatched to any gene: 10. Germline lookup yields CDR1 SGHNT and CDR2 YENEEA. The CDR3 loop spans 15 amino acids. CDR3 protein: CASSPSGAGGDTQYF. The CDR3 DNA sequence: TGTGCCAGCAGCCCGAGCGGGGCCGGGGGAGATACGCAGTATTTT.

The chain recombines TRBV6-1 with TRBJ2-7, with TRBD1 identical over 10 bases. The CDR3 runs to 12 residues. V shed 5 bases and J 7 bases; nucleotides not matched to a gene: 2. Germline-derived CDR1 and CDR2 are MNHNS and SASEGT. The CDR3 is CASSLGQGEQYF. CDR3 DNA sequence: TGTGCCAGCAGTTTGGGACAGGGGGAGCAGTACTTC.

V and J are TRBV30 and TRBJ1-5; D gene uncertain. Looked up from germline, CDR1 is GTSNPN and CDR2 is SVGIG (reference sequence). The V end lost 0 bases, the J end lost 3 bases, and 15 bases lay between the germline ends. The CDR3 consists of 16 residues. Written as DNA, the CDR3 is TGTGCCTGGAGTGTACCCGCCAGGTCAATCAATCAGCCCCAGCATTTT. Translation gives CAWSVPARSINQPQHF.

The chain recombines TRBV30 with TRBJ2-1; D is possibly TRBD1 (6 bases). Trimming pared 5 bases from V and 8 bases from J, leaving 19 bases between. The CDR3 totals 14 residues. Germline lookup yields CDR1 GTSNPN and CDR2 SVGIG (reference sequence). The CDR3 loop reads CAWVGQGLAYEQFF. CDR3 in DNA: TGTGCCTGGGTCGGGCAGGGGTTAGCTTATGAGCAGTTCTTC.

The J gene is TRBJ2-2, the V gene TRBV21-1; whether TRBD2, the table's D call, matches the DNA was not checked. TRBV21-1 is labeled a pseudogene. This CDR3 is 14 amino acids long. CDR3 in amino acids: CASSKCERTGELFF. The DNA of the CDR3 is TGTGCCAGCAGCAAATGCGAACGGACCGGGGAGCTGTTTTTT.

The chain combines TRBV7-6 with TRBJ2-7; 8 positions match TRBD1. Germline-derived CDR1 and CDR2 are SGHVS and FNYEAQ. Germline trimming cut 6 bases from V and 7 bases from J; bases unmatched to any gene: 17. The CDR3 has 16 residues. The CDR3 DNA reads TGTGCCAGCAGTCAAGGAGGGCGCAGGGGGCTGGAGGAGCAGTACTTC. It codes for CASSQGGRRGLEEQYF.

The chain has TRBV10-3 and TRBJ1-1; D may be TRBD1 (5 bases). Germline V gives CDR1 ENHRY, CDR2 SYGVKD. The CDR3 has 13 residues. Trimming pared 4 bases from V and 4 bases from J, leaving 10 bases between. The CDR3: CAISVGGSTEAFF. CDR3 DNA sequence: TGTGCCATCAGTGTTGGGGGGAGCACTGAAGCTTTCTTT.

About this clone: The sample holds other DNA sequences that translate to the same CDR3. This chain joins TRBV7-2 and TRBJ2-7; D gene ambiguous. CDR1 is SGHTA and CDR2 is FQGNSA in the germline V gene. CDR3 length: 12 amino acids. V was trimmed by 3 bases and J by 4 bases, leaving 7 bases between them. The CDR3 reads CASSLRLYEQYF. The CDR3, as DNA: TGTGCCAGCAGCTTGAGGCTGTACGAGCAGTACTTC.

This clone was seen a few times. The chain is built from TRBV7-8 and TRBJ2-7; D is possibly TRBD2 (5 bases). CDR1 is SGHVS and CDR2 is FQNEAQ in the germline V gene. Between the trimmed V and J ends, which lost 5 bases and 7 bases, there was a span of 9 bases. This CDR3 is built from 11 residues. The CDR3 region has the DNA TGTGCCAGCAGCGACTACAGAGAGCAGTACTTC. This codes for CASSDYREQYF.

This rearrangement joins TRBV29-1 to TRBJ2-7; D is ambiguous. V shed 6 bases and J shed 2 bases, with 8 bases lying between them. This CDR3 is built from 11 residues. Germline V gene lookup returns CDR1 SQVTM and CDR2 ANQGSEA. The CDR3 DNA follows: TGCAGCGTAAAATTCGCCTACGAGCAGTACTTC. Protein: CSVKFAYEQYF.

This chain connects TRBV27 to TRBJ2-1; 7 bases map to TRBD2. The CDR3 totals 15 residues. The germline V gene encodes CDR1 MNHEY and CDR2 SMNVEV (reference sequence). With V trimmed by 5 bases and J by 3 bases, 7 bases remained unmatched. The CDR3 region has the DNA TGTGCCAGCAGTGCAAGCGGGAACAGCTACAATGAGCAGTTCTTC. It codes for CASSASGNSYNEQFF.

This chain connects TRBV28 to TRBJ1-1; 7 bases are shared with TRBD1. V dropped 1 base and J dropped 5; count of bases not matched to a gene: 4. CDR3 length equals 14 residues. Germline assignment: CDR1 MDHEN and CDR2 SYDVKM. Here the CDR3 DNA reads TGTGCCAGCAGTTTATTGTACAGGGGAACTGAAGCTTTCTTT. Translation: CASSLLYRGTEAFF.

CDR3: CASSYPTGGTEAFF. The CDR3 nucleotides read TGTGCCAGCAGTTACCCGACAGGGGGTACTGAAGCTTTCTTT. The chain uses TRBV6-6 and TRBJ1-1, with TRBD1 identical over 9 bases. Germline trimming cut 2 bases from V and 5 bases from J; bases unmatched to any gene: 3. The CDR3 is 14 residues long. From germline, CDR1 is MNHNY and CDR2 SVGAGI (reference sequence).

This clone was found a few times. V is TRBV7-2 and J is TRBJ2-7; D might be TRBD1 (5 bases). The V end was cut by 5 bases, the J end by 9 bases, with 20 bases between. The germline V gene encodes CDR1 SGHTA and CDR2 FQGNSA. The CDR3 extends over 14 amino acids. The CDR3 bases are TGTGCCAGCAGCCCCCTCCCAGGGATAAAATGGCAGTACTTC. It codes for CASSPLPGIKWQYF.

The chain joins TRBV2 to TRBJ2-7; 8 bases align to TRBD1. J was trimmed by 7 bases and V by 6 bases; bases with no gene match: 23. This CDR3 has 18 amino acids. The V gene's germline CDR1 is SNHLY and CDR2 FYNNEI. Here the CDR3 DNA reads TGTGCCAGCAGCGCCACAGACAGGGGCAGTACAACTTCCAGGGAGCAGTACTTC. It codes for CASSATDRGSTTSREQYF.

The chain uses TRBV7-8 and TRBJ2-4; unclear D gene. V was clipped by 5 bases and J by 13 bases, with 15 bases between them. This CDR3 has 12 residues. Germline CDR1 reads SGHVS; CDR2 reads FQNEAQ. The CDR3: CASSTRSQLQYF. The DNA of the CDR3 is TGTGCCAGCAGCACCCGATCGCAACTACAGTACTTC.

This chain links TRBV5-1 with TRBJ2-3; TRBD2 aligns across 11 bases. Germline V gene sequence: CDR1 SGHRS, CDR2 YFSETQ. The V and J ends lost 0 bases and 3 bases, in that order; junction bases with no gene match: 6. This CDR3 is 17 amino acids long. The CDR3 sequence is CASSLGIGTSGTDTQYF. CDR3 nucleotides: TGCGCCAGCAGCTTGGGAATAGGGACTAGCGGAACAGATACGCAGTATTTT.